Below, 27 T cell receptor beta chains from the same sample are listed, as sequenced in a study of shared clonotypes between healthy human individuals. Measured with immunoSEQ multiplex PCR; TCRdb has only the in-frame clones, and not every one. The sample gives 950,000 to 1,300,000 clones, 65% to 80% of which show up once; 1.4% is in the top ten. The source material was memory CD4+ T cells sorted from blood. Subset reported: CD45RA-negative fraction. Receptors originate from a man aged 18 to 30 in good health.

In the case of this clone: Distinct nucleotide sequences in the sample also encode this CDR3. This sequence joins TRBV30 and TRBJ1-6; 9 nucleotides agree with TRBD1. The junction had 2 bases not matched to a gene; V was cut back by 1 base and J by 7 bases. This CDR3 has 14 residues. The germline V gene encodes CDR1 GTSNPN and CDR2 SVGIG (reference sequence). The CDR3 nucleotides read TGTGCCTGGAGTGCGGGACAGGGAAATTCACCCCTCCACTTT. Protein product: CAWSAGQGNSPLHF.

J is TRBJ1-5 and V is TRBV14; D not resolved. This CDR3 has 14 residues. Germline assignment: CDR1 SGHDN and CDR2 FVKESK. The V end was cut by 3 bases, the J end by 0 bases, with 6 bases between. DNA for the CDR3: TGTGCCAGCAGCCACCTCGATAGCAATCAGCCCCAGCATTTT. Its protein product is CASSHLDSNQPQHF.

This clone appeared many times. The V gene is TRBV30, the J gene TRBJ2-5; D not resolved. This CDR3 spans 11 amino acids. Trimming removed 1 base from V and 7 bases from J, with 7 bases in between. Per germline, CDR1 GTSNPN and CDR2 SVGIG (reference sequence). The CDR3 coding sequence is TGTGCCTGGAGTGATTTAGTGACCCAGTACTTC. It specifies CAWSDLVTQYF.

Ten or more counts support this clone. Other DNA sequences in this sample translate to the same CDR3. The rearrangement links TRBV9 to TRBJ2-1, with D possibly being TRBD2 (5 bases). CDR1 and CDR2 (germline): SGDLS, YYNGEE. The CDR3 loop spans 16 amino acids. V was shortened by 4 bases and J by 3 bases, with 17 bases between the two germline ends. CDR3 region: CASSLEDRLNYNEQFF. Here the CDR3 DNA reads TGTGCCAGCAGCCTAGAGGACCGACTAAACTACAATGAGCAGTTCTTC.

This clone showed up just once. The chain couples TRBV2 to TRBJ2-1; D gene unclear. The CDR3 covers 15 residues. Germline CDR1 SNHLY, CDR2 FYNNEI. V gave up 10 bases and J gave up 1 base, with 17 bases separating them. CDR3 in amino acids: CATKATPKSYNEQFF. In nucleotides, the CDR3 is TGTGCCACAAAAGCTACACCTAAATCCTACAATGAGCAGTTCTTC.

The chain is built from TRBV6-6 and TRBJ2-7; D might be TRBD1 (6 bases). CDR1 and CDR2 from the germline V gene are MNHNY and SVGAGI (reference sequence). V was clipped by 1 base and J by 1 base, with 11 bases between them. CDR3 length: 15 residues. CDR3 sequence reads: CASSYLAGESYEQYF. The CDR3 DNA sequence: TGTGCCAGCAGTTACTTGGCAGGGGAATCCTACGAGCAGTACTTC.

V is TRBV7-2 and J is TRBJ1-2; D remains unclear. V lost 6 bases and J lost 4, with 12 bases in between. This CDR3 region has 13 residues. Germline values: CDR1 SGHTA, CDR2 FQGNSA. DNA for the CDR3: TGTGCCAGCAGTTCGGACGGAATCTATGGCTACACCTTC. It codes for CASSSDGIYGYTF.

This clone was seen a few times. The junction and the germline gene differ at one end; a read error may be behind it. The rearrangement joins TRBV5-1 to TRBJ1-1, with D hard to call. The CDR3 has 11 amino acids. Germline values: CDR1 SGHRS, CDR2 YFSETQ. The DNA for the CDR3 is TGCGCCAGCAGATTGGAGGGTGTTACTTTCTTT. As protein: CASRLEGVTFF.

The chain uses TRBV27 and TRBJ1-2, with D perhaps TRBD1 (5 bases). The ends were cut back, 3 bases at V and 7 bases at J, with 15 bases in the middle. CDR1 and CDR2 (germline): MNHEY, SMNVEV (reference sequence). The CDR3 contains 14 residues. CDR3 DNA: TGTGCCAGCAGTTTGAGAGCAGGGTTTGTTGGCTACACCTTC. The encoded protein is CASSLRAGFVGYTF.

This rearrangement joins TRBV2 to TRBJ2-7, with unresolved D. CDR1 and CDR2 from the germline V gene are SNHLY and FYNNEI. The CDR3 is 12 residues long. V was trimmed by 7 bases and J by 3 bases, leaving 10 bases between them. The CDR3 protein is CASKDFRYEQYF. In DNA, the CDR3 is TGTGCCAGCAAGGATTTCCGCTACGAGCAGTACTTC.

The V and J genes are TRBV30 and TRBJ1-5, with 8 bases fitting TRBD1. CDR3 length: 14 residues. With 2 bases clipped from V and 6 bases from J, the junction kept 6 bases outside the gene matches. The germline CDR1 and CDR2 sequences are GTSNPN and SVGIG (reference sequence). The CDR3 spells CAWSMSGGSQPQHF. DNA for the CDR3: TGTGCCTGGAGTATGTCAGGGGGCAGTCAGCCCCAGCATTTT.

The genes are TRBV2 and TRBJ1-6; perhaps TRBD1 as D (6 bases). The V end lost 3 bases, the J end lost 6 bases, and 12 bases lay between the germline ends. The CDR3 totals 15 residues. Germline CDR1 and CDR2: SNHLY and FYNNEI. Here the CDR3 DNA reads TGTGCCAGCAGTGACAGGGGTGACCGTAATTCACCCCTCCACTTT. This translates into CASSDRGDRNSPLHF. Drawing the rest from reference TRBV2 and TRBJ1-6, the complete variable domain is EPEVTQTPSHQVTQMGQEVILRCVPISNHLYFYWYRQILGQKVEFLVSFYNNEISEKSEIFDDQFSVERPDGSNFTLKIRSTKLEDSAMYFCASSDRGDRNSPLHFGNGTRLTVT.

The V and J genes are TRBV7-2 and TRBJ1-6; possibly TRBD1 for D (5 bases). Germline V CDR1 and CDR2: SGHTA, FQGNSA. Trimming stripped 5 bases from V and 7 bases from J, with 15 bases between. CDR3 length equals 15 residues. CDR3 DNA sequence: TGTGCCAGCAGCGCCCGTCGGGGCACCAATTCACCCCTCCACTTT. Encoded protein: CASSARRGTNSPLHF.

The chain employs TRBV5-1 and TRBJ1-1; the match to TRBD1 covers 8 bases. The CDR3 length is 16 residues. V shed 4 bases, J shed 1 base, and the junction held 9 bases outside the gene matches. Germline CDR1 and CDR2: SGHRS and YFSETQ. The CDR3 DNA sequence: TGCGCCAGCAGCCAAGGTGGTGGACAGGGGAACACTGAAGCTTTCTTT. Translating gives CASSQGGGQGNTEAFF.

The V and J genes are TRBV28 and TRBJ2-4; 8 bases align to TRBD2. Germline V lookup: CDR1 MDHEN, CDR2 SYDVKM. The CDR3 loop spans 15 amino acids. J lost 2 bases, V lost 3 bases, and 3 bases had no gene match. The CDR3: CASSLVAGPKNIQYF. CDR3 bases: TGTGCCAGCAGTTTGGTAGCGGGGCCCAAAAACATTCAGTACTTC.

V is TRBV6-1 and J is TRBJ2-2; D could derive from TRBD1 or TRBD2 (7 bases each). The CDR3 runs to 17 residues. Per the germline V gene, CDR1 is MNHNS and CDR2 is SASEGT. The ends were cut back, 0 bases at V and 0 bases at J, with 11 bases in the middle. The CDR3 DNA sequence: TGTGCCAGCAGTGAAGCGGGAGGGACAGCGAACACCGGGGAGCTGTTTTTT. This translates into CASSEAGGTANTGELFF.

In its sample, this clone was seen once. This rearrangement joins TRBV10-3 to TRBJ1-6; no clear D. The germline gives CDR1 ENHRY, CDR2 SYGVKD. Deletions cut 4 bases from V and 6 bases from J, with 10 bases between. The CDR3 covers 14 residues. CDR3 bases: TGTGCCATCAGTGTTGCAGCCACTAATTCACCCCTCCACTTT. Translating it yields CAISVAATNSPLHF.

This clone is medium-sized in the sample. Within the sample, other DNA sequences also encode this same CDR3. The chain has TRBV5-1 and TRBJ1-1; D perhaps matches TRBD1 (6 bases). V was trimmed by 3 bases and J by 4 bases, leaving 10 bases between them. The CDR3 covers 13 residues. Germline V gives CDR1 SGHRS, CDR2 YFSETQ. The CDR3 DNA sequence: TGCGCCAGCAGCTCGACAGGAAGCACTGAAGCTTTCTTT. It yields the protein CASSSTGSTEAFF. The complete variable domain, with remaining parts taken from reference TRBV5-1 and TRBJ1-1, reads KAGVTQTPRYLIKTRGQQVTLSCSPISGHRSVSWYQQTPGQGLQFLFEYFSETQRNKGNFPGRFSGRQFSNSRSEMNVSTLELGDSALYLCASSSTGSTEAFFGQGTRLTVV.

The rearrangement joins TRBV6-1 to TRBJ1-1, with D tentatively TRBD1 (6 bases). V lost 5 bases, J lost 10 bases, and 20 bases lay in between. The CDR3 length is 14 residues. Germline-derived CDR1 and CDR2 are MNHNS and SASEGT. In DNA form, the CDR3 reads TGTGCCAGCAGTCAAGAGGGGGTTTACGGAGTAGCTTTCTTT. Protein: CASSQEGVYGVAFF.

The CDR3 is CASRSLYGFGQYF. The CDR3 DNA is TGTGCCAGCAGGTCTCTTTACGGGTTTGGGCAGTACTTC. The rearrangement links TRBV27 to TRBJ2-7; no firm D call. This CDR3 contains 13 residues. Germline-derived CDR1 and CDR2 are MNHEY and SMNVEV (reference sequence). V lost 6 bases and J 9 bases, leaving 18 bases between the germline ends.

V gene TRBV7-8 combines with J gene TRBJ2-7, with a tentative D call TRBD2 (6 bases). There are 14 residues in the CDR3. With 2 bases removed from V and 6 bases from J, the gap between germline ends came to 14 bases. The germline V gene has CDR1 SGHVS and CDR2 FQNEAQ. The CDR3 sequence: CASSLSPGGAEQYF. In nucleotides, the CDR3 is TGTGCCAGCAGCTTATCGCCCGGCGGGGCCGAGCAGTACTTC.

The rearrangement links TRBV5-4 to TRBJ1-1, with D tentatively TRBD1 (6 bases). V was shortened by 1 base and J by 1 base, with 11 bases between the two germline ends. The CDR3 has 15 amino acids. Germline V gene data show CDR1 as SGHNT and CDR2 as YYREEE (reference sequence). The CDR3 is CASSLPGAQNTEAFF. The CDR3 DNA sequence: TGTGCCAGCAGCTTGCCGGGGGCCCAGAACACTGAAGCTTTCTTT. Filled out from reference TRBV5-4 and TRBJ1-1, the complete variable domain reads ETGVTQSPTHLIKTRGQQVTLRCSSQSGHNTVSWYQQALGQGPQFIFQYYREEENGRGNFPPRFSGLQFPNYSSELNVNALELDDSALYLCASSLPGAQNTEAFFGQGTRLTVV.

The chain employs TRBV5-5 and TRBJ1-5, with a tentative D call TRBD1 (6 bases). The CDR3 runs to 14 residues. From germline, CDR1 is SGHKS and CDR2 YYEKEE (reference sequence). The V and J ends lost 1 base and 5 bases respectively, with 10 bases between them. The CDR3 DNA sequence: TGTGCCAGCAGCTTGTTAAGGGGGGATCAGCCCCAGCATTTT. It codes for CASSLLRGDQPQHF.

V usage is TRBV5-6 and J usage is TRBJ1-5; D possibly corresponds to TRBD1 (5 bases). This CDR3 region has 14 residues. V gave up 4 bases and J gave up 3 bases, with 11 bases separating them. Germline assignment: CDR1 SGHDT and CDR2 YYEEEE. CDR3 bases: TGTGCCAGCAGCCTACAGGAATACAATCAGCCCCAGCATTTT. Translated: CASSLQEYNQPQHF.

The chain couples TRBV19 to TRBJ1-1; 8 bases align to TRBD1. Germline assignment: CDR1 LNHDA and CDR2 SQIVND (reference sequence). The CDR3 covers 16 residues. Germline trimming cut 3 bases from V and 10 bases from J; bases unmatched to any gene: 16. CDR3 sequence reads: CASSIATGTGQRGAFF. CDR3 coding DNA: TGTGCCAGTAGTATCGCGACAGGGACAGGCCAAAGGGGAGCTTTCTTT.

The chain links TRBV11-2 to TRBJ1-6; tentative D call: TRBD1 (6 bases). V was pared by 2 bases and J by 5 bases, with 10 bases between. Per germline, CDR1 SGHAT and CDR2 FQNNGV. The CDR3 contains 15 residues. Here the CDR3 reads CASSLRGGDNSPLHF. For the CDR3, the DNA is TGTGCCAGCAGCTTAAGAGGGGGGGATAATTCACCCCTCCACTTT.

J is TRBJ2-4 and V is TRBV5-8; D is uncertain. Germline CDR1 SGHTS, CDR2 YDEGEE. The CDR3 sequence is 17 residues long. Trimming left V 1 base short and J 2 bases short, with 16 bases between. The CDR3 sequence is CASSLILAVIPKNIQYF. DNA for the CDR3: TGTGCCAGCAGCTTGATCCTTGCCGTAATTCCCAAAAACATTCAGTACTTC.